Listed below are T cell receptor beta chains from one sample, sequenced in a study of human T cells and chemical hapten exposure. Via MiXCR, TCRdb re-called the RACE reads, giving one row per CDR3 protein. The sample yields roughly 42,000 distinct CDR3 sequences, 8.5% to 10% seen once. Sequenced here: whole blood, sampled in connection with sensitization to the hapten diphenylcyclopropenone (DPC). These receptors were obtained from a woman aged 25-40 years with alopecia areata. Some clones in this sample may be carry-over from other donors' samples. The CDR3 runs from the conserved cysteine through the conserved F or W. A D gene is named only where the DNA matches it firmly. Size is omitted from some rows. Given values are once, few, many or a class for expanded clones.

J	D	V	size	DNA	CDR3
TRBJ2-3	-	TRBV29-1	few	TGCAGCATTGAGAGCAGGGTTAGCACAGATACGCAGTATTTT	CSIESRVSTDTQYF
TRBJ2-5	TRBD2	TRBV5-1	-	TGCGCCAGCAGCTTGACTAGCGGGGGAGAGACCCAGTACTTC	CASSLTSGGETQYF
TRBJ1-6	-	TRBV7-2	-	TGTGCCAGCAGCTTAGGACTGAATTCACCCCTCCACTTT	CASSLGLNSPLHF
TRBJ2-3	-	TRBV5-1	few	TGCGCCAGCAGCTTGGCCCTCCCCTCTGCCACAGATACGCAGTATTTT	CASSLALPSATDTQYF
TRBJ2-1	TRBD2	TRBV4-1	-	TGCGCCAGCAGCCAAGACCTAGCGGGGGGGTTCAATGAGCAGTTCTTC	CASSQDLAGGFNEQFF
TRBJ2-7	TRBD1	TRBV10-3	many	TGTGCCATCAGCCGGGACAGGGGCTACGAGCAGTACTTC	CAISRDRGYEQYF
TRBJ2-3	-	TRBV29-1	few	TGCAGCGTTGAGAGGGGGGCAGATACGCAGTATTTT	CSVERGADTQYF
TRBJ1-2	TRBD1	TRBV12-3/TRBV12-4	many	TGTGCCAGCAGTTCCTCCCTCCGGGACAGAACGTTAAACTATGGCTACACCTTC	CASSSSLRDRTLNYGYTF
TRBJ2-7	TRBD1	TRBV27	-	TGTGCCAGCGGGACAGGGGCGATTTACGAGCAGTACTTC	CASGTGAIYEQYF
TRBJ2-7	-	TRBV6-5	few	TGTGCCAGCAGTTACTCTCGGAGGGGACCACCCTACGAGCAGTACTTC	CASSYSRRGPPYEQYF
TRBJ1-5	-	TRBV5-1	many	TGCGCCAGCTCCCCCCGTGGTGGCAATCAGCCCCAGCATTTT	CASSPRGGNQPQHF
TRBJ2-7	TRBD1	TRBV7-9	few	TGTGCCAGCAGCTTACGAGGGGGCGCCTACGAGCAGTACTTC	CASSLRGGAYEQYF
TRBJ2-7	-	TRBV4-1	many	TGCGCCAGCAGCCAAGACACCGGGAGATCGGGAGAGCAGTACTTC	CASSQDTGRSGEQYF
TRBJ2-7	-	TRBV29-1	-	TGCAGCGCCCTTTCTGGGGTGAACTCCTACGAGCAGTACTTC	CSALSGVNSYEQYF
TRBJ2-3	TRBD2	TRBV7-3	few	TGTGCCAGCAGCCCGGGACTAGCGGGCACCACAGATACGCAGTATTTT	CASSPGLAGTTDTQYF
TRBJ2-5	-	TRBV11-2	few	TGTGCCAGCAGCTTAATGGGTAGAGAGGAGACCCAGTACTTC	CASSLMGREETQYF
TRBJ2-3	-	TRBV7-3	few	TGTGCCAGCAGTAGACAGAGCACAGATACGCAGTATTTT	CASSRQSTDTQYF
TRBJ2-7	-	TRBV2	many	TGTGCCAGCAGTGATGGCCCTAGCTCCTACGAGCAGTACTTC	CASSDGPSSYEQYF
TRBJ1-2	-	TRBV28	-	TGTGCCAGCAGTTCAAACTATGGCTACACCTTC	CASSSNYGYTF
TRBJ2-3	TRBD1	TRBV6-2/TRBV6-3	many	TGTGCCAGCAGAGAGGGGACAGACCCAGATACGCAGTATTTT	CASREGTDPDTQYF
TRBJ2-7	-	TRBV6-1	many	TGTGCCAGCAGTGAAGTTCCCGAGGGAGAGCAGTACTTC	CASSEVPEGEQYF
TRBJ2-7	-	TRBV11-1	many	TGTGCCAGCAGTATGCCACTCACCCACGAGCAGTACTTC	CASSMPLTHEQYF
TRBJ2-7	-	TRBV28	few	TGTGCCAGCAGAGACAGGTCCGTCCGCTACGAGCAGTACTTC	CASRDRSVRYEQYF
TRBJ2-7	-	TRBV30	many	TGTGCCTGGACCAAGTTCTCGATTGGAGAGGCGTCCTACGAGCAGTACTTC	CAWTKFSIGEASYEQYF
TRBJ2-1	-	TRBV7-8	few	TGTGCCAGCAGTTCCGGACCGGAGCAGTTCTTC	CASSSGPEQFF
TRBJ2-3	TRBD2	TRBV7-8	-	TGTGCCAGCAGCGTAGCGGGGGGCGGGACAGATACGCAGTATTTT	CASSVAGGGTDTQYF
TRBJ2-2	-	TRBV28	many	TGTGCCAGCAGTGGGTGGACCGGGGAGCTGTTTTTT	CASSGWTGELFF
TRBJ2-3	-	TRBV6-1	-	TGTGCCAGCAGTTATGTTGGAGATACGCAGTATTTT	CASSYVGDTQYF
TRBJ2-6	-	TRBV6-6	-	TGTGCCAGCAGTGAACGTGGCACTGGGGCCAACGTCCTGACTTTC	CASSERGTGANVLTF
TRBJ2-1	TRBD1	TRBV7-9	many	TGTGCCAGCAGCGCGGCAGGGGGTTGGAATGAGCAGTTCTTC	CASSAAGGWNEQFF
TRBJ1-5	-	TRBV11-2	few	TGTGCCAGCAGCTTTCGTGAATCCTCGCCCCAGCATTTT	CASSFRESSPQHF
TRBJ1-3	-	TRBV9	-	TGTGCCAGCAGCGTAGACCACTGCTCTGGAAACACCATATATTTT	CASSVDHCSGNTIYF
TRBJ2-1	-	TRBV3-2	few	TGTGCCAGCAGCGCTCACCGGGACAGGGACTACAATGAGCAGTTCTTC	CASSAHRDRDYNEQFF
TRBJ1-2	-	TRBV12-3/TRBV12-4	many	TGTGCCAGCAGTTTAAGTAAGGATGGCTACACCTTC	CASSLSKDGYTF
TRBJ2-4	-	TRBV6-2/TRBV6-3	-	TGTGCCAGCAGTTACTCCGGCAAAAACATTCAGTACTTC	CASSYSGKNIQYF
TRBJ2-5	-	TRBV27	few	TGTGCCAGCAGTTTATACGGGGACCAAGAGACCCAGTACTTC	CASSLYGDQETQYF
TRBJ1-6	-	TRBV7-2	many	TGTGCCAGCAGCCTACAGGGTGGTGGGAATTCACCCCTCCACTTT	CASSLQGGGNSPLHF
TRBJ2-2	-	TRBV7-9	-	TGTGCCAGCAGCCCAGCGGTATGGTCCACCGGGGAGCTGTTTTTT	CASSPAVWSTGELFF
TRBJ2-1	TRBD2	TRBV2	-	TGTGCCAGCCGCGGGGGTTACAATGAGCAGTTCTTC	CASRGGYNEQFF
TRBJ1-2	-	TRBV28	-	TGTGCCAGCAGTTTTGATGGCTACACCTTC	CASSFDGYTF
TRBJ2-2	-	TRBV5-4	many	TGTGCCAGCAGCTTCCACAGGGACTCGGCCGGGGAGCTGTTTTTT	CASSFHRDSAGELFF
TRBJ2-7	TRBD2	TRBV19	-	TGTGCCAGTAGTAGGACTAGCGTAAATTTGGAGCAGTACTTC	CASSRTSVNLEQYF
TRBJ1-5	-	TRBV19	many	TGTGCCAGTAGTTGGCAGGGATTGGGGCAGCCCCAGCATTTT	CASSWQGLGQPQHF
TRBJ2-7	-	TRBV6-5	few	TGTGCCAGCAGTTACGGGGCCGTGGGGTACGAGCAGTACTTC	CASSYGAVGYEQYF
TRBJ2-7	TRBD1	TRBV30	few	TGTGCCTGGAGTGTAGGCAGGGGGCCACGCTTC	CAWSVGRGPRF